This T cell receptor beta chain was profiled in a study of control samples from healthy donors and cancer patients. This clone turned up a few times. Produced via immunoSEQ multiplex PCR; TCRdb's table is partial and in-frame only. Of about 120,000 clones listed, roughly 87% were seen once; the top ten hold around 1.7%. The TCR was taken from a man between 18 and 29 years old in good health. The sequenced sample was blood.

CDR3 in DNA: TGCGCCAGCAGTCGGCTAAGAGGGACTCGGGCCTACGAGCAGTACTTC. This codes for CASSRLRGTRAYEQYF. V and J are TRBV10-2 and TRBJ2-7; weak D call: TRBD2 (6 bases). Germline lookup yields CDR1 WSHSY and CDR2 SAAADI. V was clipped by 5 bases and J by 2 bases, with 19 bases between them. The CDR3 is 16 amino acids.